The TCR beta chain described here comes from a study of post-analysis software for immune sequencing data. Study-wide context: Relapsing-remitting, secondary progressive and progressive-relapsing forms made up the multiple sclerosis disease courses. Study-wide points: In patients, five or six TRBV segments were more frequent than in controls, with TRBV5-6, TRBV5-1 and TRBV20-1 among them. Compared against controls, patients with multiple sclerosis displayed significantly lower normalized Chao1 diversity.

The CDR3 totals 13 residues. Germline V gene sequence: CDR1 DFQATT, CDR2 SNEGSKA (reference sequence). V was pared by 6 bases and J by 4 bases, with 15 bases between. About this clonotype itself: Its antigen is unidentified.

Incorporated into the TCR beta cDNA libraries were unique molecular identifiers, which served to reduce PCR and sequencing biases. T cells numbering 1 to 10 million yielded roughly 0.5 million cDNA molecules. From the PCR reads, TCRdb called clonotypes with MiXCR, one entry per CDR3 protein. There are fewer than 900,000 distinct CDR3 sequences in the sample; 40% to 55% occur only once, and around 4.7% lies in the top ten. What was sequenced was blood. The TCR sequence derives from a girl aged 5 to 17 with multiple sclerosis. The chain has TRBV20-1 and TRBJ1-2, with a possible D match to TRBD1 (6 bases). CDR3 amino acids: CSAPDSRAYGYTF. In DNA form, the CDR3 reads TGCAGTGCACCGGACAGTAGAGCCTATGGCTACACCTTC.